Listed here are 14 T cell receptor beta chains from one sample, sequenced in a study of circulating and synovial CD4+ cells in juvenile arthritis. Sequenced by immunoSEQ multiplex PCR; TCRdb stores in-frame clones only, minus some. Among tens of thousands of clones listed, around 95% were seen once. Source material: CD4+ T cells from blood. The receptors originated from a human donor with juvenile idiopathic arthritis.

This chain connects TRBV19 to TRBJ1-3; D is unresolved. CDR1 and CDR2 from the germline V gene are LNHDA and SQIVND (reference sequence). This CDR3 has 14 residues. Trimming took 4 bases from V and 3 from J, leaving 10 bases between them. CDR3 DNA: TGTGCCAGTAGTAGCGGAGGACTTGGAAACACCATATATTTT. Its protein is CASSSGGLGNTIYF.

This chain joins TRBV9 and TRBJ2-3; D gene ambiguous. Trimming pared 4 bases from V and 6 bases from J, leaving 9 bases between. CDR3 length equals 12 residues. The germline V gene has CDR1 SGDLS and CDR2 YYNGEE. In nucleotides, the CDR3 is TGTGCCAGCAGCCCCCAGTTGGATACGCAGTATTTT. Protein: CASSPQLDTQYF.

The chain links TRBV7-9 to TRBJ2-1; D perhaps matches TRBD2 (6 bases). The CDR3 runs to 15 residues. The V gene's germline CDR1 is SEHNR and CDR2 FQNEAQ (reference sequence). Trimming left V 6 bases short and J 4 bases short, with 16 bases between. CDR3 DNA sequence: TGTGCCAGCAGTCTAGCGTCGGAGCGGTACAATGAGCAGTTCTTC. Its translation is CASSLASERYNEQFF.

The V and J genes are TRBV23-1 and TRBJ1-4; tentatively, D is TRBD1 (6 bases). TRBV23-1 is placed among ORFs of uncertain function. This CDR3 comprises 15 residues. V was cut by 3 bases and J by 0 bases, with 8 bases left in between. The CDR3 sequence is CASSHRTATNEKLFF. The CDR3 region has the DNA TGCGCCAGCAGTCACAGGACAGCAACTAATGAAAAACTGTTTTTT.

This rearrangement joins TRBV6-1 to TRBJ1-1, with TRBD1 matching 8 bases. The CDR3 spans 18 residues. Germline assignment: CDR1 MNHNS and CDR2 SASEGT. V lost 4 bases, J lost 0 bases, and 13 bases stayed unmatched. CDR3 region: CASSGRAGTGPMNTEAFF. The CDR3 nucleotides read TGTGCCAGCAGTGGTAGGGCCGGGACAGGCCCTATGAACACTGAAGCTTTCTTT.

The V gene is TRBV28, the J gene TRBJ2-7, with D possibly TRBD2 on 6 matching bases. The CDR3 length is 13 residues. Trimming took off 6 bases at V and 6 bases at J, with 15 bases between the two ends. Germline CDR1 and CDR2: MDHEN and SYDVKM. CDR3: CASSLITSREQYF. In DNA form, the CDR3 reads TGTGCCAGCAGCCTGATCACTAGCCGCGAGCAGTACTTC.

V and J are TRBV30 and TRBJ1-5, with unresolved D. Germline V CDR1 and CDR2: GTSNPN, SVGIG (reference sequence). The CDR3 runs to 15 residues. V lost 0 bases and J 2 bases, leaving 11 bases between the germline ends. CDR3 sequence reads: CAWSVRQSGNQPQHF. In DNA form, the CDR3 reads TGTGCCTGGAGTGTACGTCAGAGCGGCAATCAGCCCCAGCATTTT. The whole variable domain, remainder taken from reference TRBV30 and TRBJ1-5, is SQTIHQWPATLVQPVGSPLSLECTVEGTSNPNLYWYRQAAGRGLQLLFYSVGIGQISSEVPQNLSASRPQDRQFILSSKKLLLSDSGFYLCAWSVRQSGNQPQHFGDGTRLSIL.

This chain uses TRBV10-3 with TRBJ2-7; the D is unclear. The CDR3 length is 13 residues. Deletions cut 5 bases from V and 0 bases from J, with 8 bases between. Germline assignment: CDR1 ENHRY and CDR2 SYGVKD. This chain's CDR3 is CAISPASSYEQYF. The CDR3 DNA reads as TGTGCCATCAGTCCAGCTAGCTCCTACGAGCAGTACTTC.

The rearrangement links TRBV25-1 to TRBJ1-3; D is undetermined. The CDR3 is 15 amino acids. The V end lost 6 bases, the J end lost 0 bases, and 12 bases lay between the germline ends. Germline CDR1 reads MGHDK; CDR2 reads SYGVNS. The CDR3 coding sequence is TGTGCCAGCAGCGCAGACACAATCTCTGGAAACACCATATATTTT. As protein: CASSADTISGNTIYF.

The V gene is TRBV5-1, the J gene TRBJ1-2; no definite D call. The V end was cut by 4 bases, the J end by 8 bases, with 15 bases between. Germline CDR1 SGHRS, CDR2 YFSETQ. This CDR3 is 13 amino acids long. The CDR3 region has the DNA TGCGCCAGCAGCCCCGAGGGCACGGCGGGCTACACCTTC. Protein product: CASSPEGTAGYTF.

The chain is built from TRBV6-1 and TRBJ1-1; TRBD1 matches 7 bases. Unmatched junction bases numbered 5, after V lost 6 bases and J lost 10 bases. Germline CDR1 and CDR2: MNHNS and SASEGT. CDR3 length: 11 amino acids. CDR3 sequence reads: CASRTGFGAFF. The CDR3 bases are TGTGCCAGCAGGACAGGGTTTGGAGCTTTCTTT.

The chain carries TRBV5-6 and TRBJ1-3; D gene uncertain. V lost 0 bases and J lost 7, with 5 bases in between. The CDR3 spans 12 residues. Germline assignment: CDR1 SGHDT and CDR2 YYEEEE. This chain's CDR3 is CASSLAGNTIYF. The CDR3 nucleotides read TGTGCCAGCAGCTTGGCCGGGAACACCATATATTTT. Combining the CDR3 with reference TRBV5-6 and TRBJ1-3 gives the whole variable domain DAGVTQSPTHLIKTRGQQVTLRCSPKSGHDTVSWYQQALGQGPQFIFQYYEEEERQRGNFPDRFSGHQFPNYSSELNVNALLLGDSALYLCASSLAGNTIYFGEGSWLTVV.

This clone was counted between two and nine times. This chain uses TRBV5-8 with TRBJ1-4; the match to TRBD1 covers 7 bases. The CDR3 totals 16 residues. V gave up 4 bases and J gave up 7 bases; unmatched junction bases: 13. CDR1 is SGHTS and CDR2 is YDEGEE in the germline V gene. This CDR3 is CASSADLTGVGEKLFF. CDR3 nucleotides: TGTGCCAGCAGCGCCGACCTAACAGGGGTCGGTGAAAAACTGTTTTTT.

The chain uses TRBV15 and TRBJ2-1; 7 positions agree with TRBD1. Looked up from germline, CDR1 is LNHNV and CDR2 is YYDKDF (reference sequence). CDR3 size: 15 residues. With 6 bases clipped from V and 4 bases from J, the junction kept 9 bases outside the gene matches. CDR3 region: CATRRIGQVYNEQFF. DNA of the CDR3: TGTGCCACCAGGAGGATCGGACAGGTTTACAATGAGCAGTTCTTC.